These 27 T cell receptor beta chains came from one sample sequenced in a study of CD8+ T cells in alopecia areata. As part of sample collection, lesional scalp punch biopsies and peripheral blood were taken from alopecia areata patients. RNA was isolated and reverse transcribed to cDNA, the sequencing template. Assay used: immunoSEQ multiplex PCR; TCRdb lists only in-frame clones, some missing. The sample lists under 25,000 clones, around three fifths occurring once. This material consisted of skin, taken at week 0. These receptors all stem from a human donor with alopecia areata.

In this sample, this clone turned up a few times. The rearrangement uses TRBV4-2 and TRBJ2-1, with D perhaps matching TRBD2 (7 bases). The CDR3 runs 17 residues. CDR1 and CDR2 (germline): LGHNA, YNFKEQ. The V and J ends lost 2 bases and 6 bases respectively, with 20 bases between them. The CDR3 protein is CASSQLSRGAKGNEQFF. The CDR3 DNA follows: TGTGCCAGCAGCCAATTGTCCCGGGGGGCCAAGGGCAATGAGCAGTTCTTC.

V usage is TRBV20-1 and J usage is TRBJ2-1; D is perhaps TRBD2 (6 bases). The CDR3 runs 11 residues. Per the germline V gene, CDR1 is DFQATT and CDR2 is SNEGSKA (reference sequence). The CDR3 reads CRGGGPNEQFF. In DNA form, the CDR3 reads TGCAGGGGGGGAGGACCCAATGAGCAGTTCTTC.

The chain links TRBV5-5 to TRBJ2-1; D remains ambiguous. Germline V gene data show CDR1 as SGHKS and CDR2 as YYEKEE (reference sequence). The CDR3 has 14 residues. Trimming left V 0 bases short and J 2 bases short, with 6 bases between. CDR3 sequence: CASSLGPPYNEQFF. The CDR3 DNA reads TGTGCCAGCAGCTTGGGTCCCCCCTACAATGAGCAGTTCTTC.

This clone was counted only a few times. The CDR3 here is CSVEDRGRAFF. DNA of the CDR3: TGCAGCGTTGAAGACCGGGGAAGAGCTTTCTTT. V and J are TRBV29-1 and TRBJ1-1, with D hard to call. The CDR3 has 11 amino acids. Germline lookup yields CDR1 SQVTM and CDR2 ANQGSEA. Between the trimmed V and J ends, which lost 0 bases and 10 bases, there was a span of 9 bases.

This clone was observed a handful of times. The CDR3 reads CASSFLALDTQYF. The CDR3 DNA reads as TGTGCCAGCAGCTTTCTAGCGTTAGATACGCAGTATTTT. V and J are TRBV6-5 and TRBJ2-3; the D gene is possibly TRBD2 (6 bases). With 6 bases removed from V and 5 bases from J, the gap between germline ends came to 12 bases. Germline V gene lookup returns CDR1 MNHEY and CDR2 SVGAGI. The length of the CDR3 is 13 residues.

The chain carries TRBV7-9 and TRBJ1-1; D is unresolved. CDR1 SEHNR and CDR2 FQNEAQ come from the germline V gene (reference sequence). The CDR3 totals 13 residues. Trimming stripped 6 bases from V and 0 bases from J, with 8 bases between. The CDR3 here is CASRSQVNTEAFF. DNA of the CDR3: TGTGCCAGCAGATCGCAAGTGAACACTGAAGCTTTCTTT. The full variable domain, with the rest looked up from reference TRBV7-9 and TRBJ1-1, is DTGVSQNPRHKITKRGQNVTFRCDPISEHNRLYWYRQTLGQGPEFLTYFQNEAQLEKSRLLSDRFSAERPKGSFSTLEIQRTEQGDSAMYLCASRSQVNTEAFFGQGTRLTVV.

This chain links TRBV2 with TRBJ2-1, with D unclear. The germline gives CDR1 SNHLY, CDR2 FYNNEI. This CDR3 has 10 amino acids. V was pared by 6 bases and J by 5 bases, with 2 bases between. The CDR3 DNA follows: TGTGCCAGCAGCGACAATGAGCAGTTCTTC. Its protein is CASSDNEQFF.

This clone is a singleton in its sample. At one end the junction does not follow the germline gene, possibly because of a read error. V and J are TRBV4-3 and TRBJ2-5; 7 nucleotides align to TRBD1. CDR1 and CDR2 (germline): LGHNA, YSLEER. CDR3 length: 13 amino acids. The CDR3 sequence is CASSQRWDSRMNF. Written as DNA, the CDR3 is TGCGCCAGCAGCCAGAGGTGGGACAGTCGGATGAACTTC.

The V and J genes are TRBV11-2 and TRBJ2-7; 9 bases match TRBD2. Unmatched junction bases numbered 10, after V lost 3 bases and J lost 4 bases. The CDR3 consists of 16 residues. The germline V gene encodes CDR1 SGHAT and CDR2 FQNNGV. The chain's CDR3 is CASSFTIAGEQYEQYF. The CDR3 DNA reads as TGTGCCAGCAGCTTTACCATAGCGGGGGAGCAATACGAGCAGTACTTC.

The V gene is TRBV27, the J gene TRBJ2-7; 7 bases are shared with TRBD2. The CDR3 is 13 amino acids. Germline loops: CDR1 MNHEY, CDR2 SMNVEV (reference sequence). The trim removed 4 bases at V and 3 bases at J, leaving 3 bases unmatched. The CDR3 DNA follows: TGTGCCAGCAGTTGGGGGGGTAGCTACGAGCAGTACTTC. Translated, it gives CASSWGGSYEQYF.

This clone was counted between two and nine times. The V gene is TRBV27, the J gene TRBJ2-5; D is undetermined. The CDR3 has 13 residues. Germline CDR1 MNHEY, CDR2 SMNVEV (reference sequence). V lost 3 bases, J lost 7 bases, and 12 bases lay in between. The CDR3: CASSFLIEGTQYF. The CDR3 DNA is TGTGCCAGCAGTTTTTTGATCGAAGGGACCCAGTACTTC.

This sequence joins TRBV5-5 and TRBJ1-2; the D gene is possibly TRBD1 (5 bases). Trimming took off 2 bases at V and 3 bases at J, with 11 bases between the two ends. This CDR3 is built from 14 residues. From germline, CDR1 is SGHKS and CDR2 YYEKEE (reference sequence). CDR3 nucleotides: TGTGCCAGCAGCTTCCAAAGGACACACTATGGCTACACCTTC. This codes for CASSFQRTHYGYTF.

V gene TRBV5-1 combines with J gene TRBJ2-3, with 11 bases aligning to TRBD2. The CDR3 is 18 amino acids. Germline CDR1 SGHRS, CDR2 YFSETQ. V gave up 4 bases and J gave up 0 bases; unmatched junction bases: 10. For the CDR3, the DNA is TGCGCCAGCAGCATTTATTTAGTAGCGGGGGGGAGCACAGATACGCAGTATTTT. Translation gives CASSIYLVAGGSTDTQYF.

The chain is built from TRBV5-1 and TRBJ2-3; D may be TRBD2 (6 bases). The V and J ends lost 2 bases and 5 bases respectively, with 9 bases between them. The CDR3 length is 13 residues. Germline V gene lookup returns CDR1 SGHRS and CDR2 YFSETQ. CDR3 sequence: CASSFPGEDTQYF. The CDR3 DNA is TGCGCCAGCAGCTTCCCGGGAGAAGATACGCAGTATTTT.

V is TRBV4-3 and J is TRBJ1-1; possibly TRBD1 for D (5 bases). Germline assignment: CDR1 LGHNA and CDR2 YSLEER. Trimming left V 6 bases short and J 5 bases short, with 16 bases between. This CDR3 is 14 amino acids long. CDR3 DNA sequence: TGCGCCAGCAGTCTAGGGAGGGGAATAACTGAAGCTTTCTTT. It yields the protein CASSLGRGITEAFF.

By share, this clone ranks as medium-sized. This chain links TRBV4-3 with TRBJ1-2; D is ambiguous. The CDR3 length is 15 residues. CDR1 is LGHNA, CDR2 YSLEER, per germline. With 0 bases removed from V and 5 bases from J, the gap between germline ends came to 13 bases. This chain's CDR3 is CASSQDPRNPYGYTF. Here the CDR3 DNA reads TGCGCCAGCAGCCAAGATCCCAGGAATCCTTATGGCTACACCTTC.

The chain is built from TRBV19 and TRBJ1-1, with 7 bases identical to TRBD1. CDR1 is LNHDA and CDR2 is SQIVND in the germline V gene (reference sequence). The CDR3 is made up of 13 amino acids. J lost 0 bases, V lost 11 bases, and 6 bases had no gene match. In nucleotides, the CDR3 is TGTGCCTCCCAGGACAGGTTGAACACTGAAGCTTTCTTT. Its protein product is CASQDRLNTEAFF. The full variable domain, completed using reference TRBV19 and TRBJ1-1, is DGGITQSPKYLFRKEGQNVTLSCEQNLNHDAMYWYRQDPGQGLRLIYYSQIVNDFQKGDIAEGYSVSREKKESFPLTVTSAQKNPTAFYLCASQDRLNTEAFFGQGTRLTVV.

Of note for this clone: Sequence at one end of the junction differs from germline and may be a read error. CDR3 sequence reads: CASSFTGGPNYGYTF. The CDR3 DNA sequence: TGTGCCAGCAGCTTTACAGGAGGGCCTAACTATGGCTACACCTTC. The chain recombines TRBV5-1 with TRBJ1-2, with D tentatively TRBD1 (5 bases). The CDR3 sequence is 15 residues long. The germline V gene has CDR1 SGHRS and CDR2 YFSETQ.

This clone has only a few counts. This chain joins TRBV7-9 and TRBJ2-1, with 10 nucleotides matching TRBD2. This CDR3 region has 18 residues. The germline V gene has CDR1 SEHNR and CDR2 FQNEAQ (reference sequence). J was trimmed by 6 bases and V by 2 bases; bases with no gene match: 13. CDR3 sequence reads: CASSLTRASGGGGNEQFF. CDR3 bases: TGTGCCAGCAGCTTAACTCGTGCTAGCGGGGGAGGAGGCAATGAGCAGTTCTTC.

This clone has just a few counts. The CDR3, as DNA: TGTGCCAGCAGCGTGATTAGCGGGGGGGCCGATACGCAGTATTTT. Protein sequence: CASSVISGGADTQYF. The V gene is TRBV9, the J gene TRBJ2-3; 11 bases are a match to TRBD2. The CDR3 spans 15 residues. CDR1 SGDLS and CDR2 YYNGEE come from the germline V gene. V lost 2 bases, J lost 6 bases, and 5 bases stayed unmatched.

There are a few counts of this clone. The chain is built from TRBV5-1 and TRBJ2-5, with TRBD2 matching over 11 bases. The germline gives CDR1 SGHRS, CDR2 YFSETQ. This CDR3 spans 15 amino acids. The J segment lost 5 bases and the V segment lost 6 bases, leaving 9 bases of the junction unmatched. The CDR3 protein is CASKRELAGEETQYF. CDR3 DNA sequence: TGCGCCAGCAAAAGGGAACTAGCGGGGGAGGAGACCCAGTACTTC.

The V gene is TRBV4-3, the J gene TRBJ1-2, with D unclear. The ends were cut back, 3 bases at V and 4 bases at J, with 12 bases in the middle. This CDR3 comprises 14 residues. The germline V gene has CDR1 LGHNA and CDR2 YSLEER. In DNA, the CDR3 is TGCGCCAGCAGCCACTACTCAGTAGGCTATGGCTACACCTTC. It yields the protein CASSHYSVGYGYTF.

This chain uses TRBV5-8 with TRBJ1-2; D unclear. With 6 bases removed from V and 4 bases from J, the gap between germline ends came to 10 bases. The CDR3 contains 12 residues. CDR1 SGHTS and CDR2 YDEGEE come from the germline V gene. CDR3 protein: CASTQESYGYTF. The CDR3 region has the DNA TGTGCCAGCACCCAGGAGTCCTATGGCTACACCTTC.

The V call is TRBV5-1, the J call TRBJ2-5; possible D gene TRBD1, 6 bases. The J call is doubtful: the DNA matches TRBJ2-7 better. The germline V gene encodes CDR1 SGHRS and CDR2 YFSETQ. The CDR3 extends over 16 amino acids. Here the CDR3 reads CASSQLDSSRAYEQYF. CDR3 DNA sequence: TGCGCCAGCAGCCAACTGGACAGCTCCAGGGCCTACGAGCAGTACTTC.

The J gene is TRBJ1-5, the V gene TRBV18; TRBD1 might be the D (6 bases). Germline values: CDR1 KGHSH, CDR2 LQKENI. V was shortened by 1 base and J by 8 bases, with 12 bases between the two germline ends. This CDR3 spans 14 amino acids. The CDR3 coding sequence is TGTGCCAGCTCACCACGGGGGGGCAGCGAGCCCCAGCATTTT. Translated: CASSPRGGSEPQHF.

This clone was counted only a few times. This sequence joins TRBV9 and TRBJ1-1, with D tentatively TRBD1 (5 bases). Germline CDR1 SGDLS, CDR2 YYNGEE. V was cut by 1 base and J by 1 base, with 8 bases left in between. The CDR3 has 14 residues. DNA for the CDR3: TGTGCCAGCAGCGTACATCAGGGGAACACTGAAGCTTTCTTT. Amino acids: CASSVHQGNTEAFF.

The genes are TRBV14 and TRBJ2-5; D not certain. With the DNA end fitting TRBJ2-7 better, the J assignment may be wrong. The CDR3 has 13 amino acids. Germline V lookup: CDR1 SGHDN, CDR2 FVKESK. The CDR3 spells CASSPPSVNEQYF. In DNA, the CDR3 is TGTGCCAGCAGCCCCCCGAGCGTCAACGAGCAGTACTTC.